This entry lists 5 T cell receptor beta chains sequenced from one sample in a study of blood T cell repertoires in COVID-19. The data were produced by immunoSEQ multiplex PCR, yet TCRdb's version contains in-frame clones alone and is incomplete. The sample holds more than 100,000 clones; around nine tenths are singletons and the top ten take more than 2%. The sample comprised peripheral blood. The receptors were gathered from a man between 65 and 79 years old with active COVID-19.

For the CDR3, the DNA is TGTGCCAGCAGTGAAAAGGTAGGGGGCCGGTTCTACGAGCAGTACTTC. This gives the protein CASSEKVGGRFYEQYF. The chain employs TRBV2 and TRBJ2-7, with 7 bases lining up with TRBD1. Per the germline V gene, CDR1 is SNHLY and CDR2 is FYNNEI. The CDR3 extends over 16 amino acids. J gave up 3 bases and V 2 bases, and 10 bases lay outside the gene matches. The entire variable domain, with the rest obtained from reference TRBV2 and TRBJ2-7, is as follows: EPEVTQTPSHQVTQMGQEVILRCVPISNHLYFYWYRQILGQKVEFLVSFYNNEISEKSEIFDDQFSVERPDGSNFTLKIRSTKLEDSAMYFCASSEKVGGRFYEQYFGPGTRLTVT.

The chain uses TRBV20-1 and TRBJ1-5; 7 bases match TRBD1. CDR3 length: 14 amino acids. V shed 3 bases and J 0 bases; nucleotides not matched to a gene: 2. Germline V CDR1 and CDR2: DFQATT, SNEGSKA (reference sequence). DNA for the CDR3: TGCAGTGCTAGTTGGGACAGTAGCAATCAGCCCCAGCATTTT. Translation gives CSASWDSSNQPQHF.

The CDR3 DNA reads as TGTGCCAGTAGTGGCCCAGGGATGTCCTACGAGCAGTACTTC. It translates to CASSGPGMSYEQYF. J is TRBJ2-7 and V is TRBV19; possibly TRBD1 for D (5 bases). Per germline, CDR1 LNHDA and CDR2 SQIVND (reference sequence). The CDR3 is made up of 14 amino acids. Trimming cost V 5 bases and J 1 base, with 12 bases left between them.

The rearrangement uses TRBV10-3 and TRBJ2-7; 7 nucleotides agree with TRBD1. From germline, CDR1 is ENHRY and CDR2 SYGVKD. The CDR3 loop spans 14 amino acids. The V and J ends lost 0 bases and 5 bases, in that order; junction bases with no gene match: 4. The CDR3 protein is CAISESTGTDEQYF. DNA of the CDR3: TGTGCCATCAGTGAGTCGACAGGGACCGACGAGCAGTACTTC.

This sequence joins TRBV3-1 (or the pseudogene TRBV3-2) and TRBJ2-6; D is perhaps TRBD1 (6 bases). Trimming removed 4 bases from V and 1 base from J, with 8 bases in between. CDR1 is LGHDT, CDR2 YNNKEL, per germline (reference sequence). The CDR3 runs 15 residues. CDR3 residues: CASSPRGSGANVLTF. CDR3 nucleotides: TGTGCCAGCAGCCCCAGGGGATCTGGGGCCAACGTCCTGACTTTC.